Listed here are 32 T cell receptor beta chains from one sample, sequenced in a study of T cells in Graves' hyperthyroidism and ophthalmopathy. There were TCR beta CDR3 regions amplified from RNA transcripts. The primer set for the first-round RT-PCR of the TCR CDR3 was HTBI. Each CDR3 protein is one row after TCRdb ran MiXCR on the multiplex PCR reads. The sample has around 760,000 distinct CDR3 sequences, 35% seen once; the top ten hold around 30%. What was sequenced was blood. The receptors stem from a woman in her forties with Graves' hyperthyroidism.

The chain carries TRBV7-6 and TRBJ2-7, with 7 bases lining up with TRBD1. Germline-derived CDR1 and CDR2 are SGHVS and FNYEAQ. This CDR3 has 13 amino acids. The J segment lost 3 bases and the V segment lost 5 bases, leaving 4 bases of the junction unmatched. The CDR3 DNA sequence: TGTGCCAGCAGCGAGGACAGGAACTACGAGCAGTACTTC. It yields the protein CASSEDRNYEQYF.

This clonotype was counted a single time. With a much larger clone just one base away, this may be a read error. This chain connects TRBV19 to TRBJ2-2, with D possibly matching TRBD1 (6 bases). V lost 6 bases, J lost 5 bases, and 13 bases lay in between. Germline assignment: CDR1 LNHDA and CDR2 SQIVND (reference sequence). This CDR3 has 14 residues. CDR3: CASRSAGVTGELFF. The DNA for the CDR3 is TGTGCCAGTAGATCGGCAGGGGTGACCGGGGAGCTGTTTTTT.

This clonotype was detected ten times or more. The rearrangement uses TRBV7-9 and TRBJ2-5, with 9 positions matching TRBD2. From germline, CDR1 is SEHNR and CDR2 FQNEAQ (reference sequence). V gave up 5 bases and J gave up 5 bases; unmatched junction bases: 3. The CDR3 is made up of 13 amino acids. DNA for the CDR3: TGTGCCAGCAGCCCGGCGGGGGGGGAGACCCAGTACTTC. It yields the protein CASSPAGGETQYF.

This clonotype was seen many times. J is TRBJ2-5 and V is TRBV29-1, with 9 bases identical to TRBD2. CDR3 length: 15 amino acids. Trimming removed 4 bases from V and 3 bases from J; junction bases left unmatched: 9. Germline CDR1 SQVTM, CDR2 ANQGSEA. The CDR3 coding sequence is TGCAGCGTTGTAGGCGGGGGGGAAAAGAAAGAGACCCAGTACTTC. Protein sequence: CSVVGGGEKKETQYF.

This clonotype was seen a handful of times. This sequence may be a read error, since a much larger clone differs from it by one base. The gene calls are TRBV20-1 and TRBJ1-6; tentative D call: TRBD1 (5 bases). Germline CDR1 DFQATT, CDR2 SNEGSKA (reference sequence). V lost 5 bases and J 14 bases, leaving 19 bases between the germline ends. The CDR3 contains 13 residues. CDR3 amino acids: CSAGDGEFASLHF. The CDR3, as DNA: TGCAGTGCTGGGGACGGAGAGTTTGCGTCCCTCCACTTT.

This sequence joins TRBV5-1 and TRBJ1-5; 9 nucleotides align to TRBD1. Germline-derived CDR1 and CDR2 are SGHRS and YFSETQ. With V trimmed by 4 bases and J by 7 bases, 6 bases remained unmatched. CDR3 length: 14 amino acids. The CDR3 DNA follows: TGCGCCAGCAGCCCACAGGGGGCTTGGCAGCCCCAGCATTTT. The encoded protein is CASSPQGAWQPQHF.

Regarding this clonotype: A much more abundant neighbour one base away suggests this may be a read error. The chain recombines TRBV7-9 with TRBJ1-5; D ambiguous. The V end was cut by 6 bases, the J end by 0 bases, with 15 bases between. The CDR3 length is 16 residues. The germline gives CDR1 SEHNR, CDR2 FQNEAQ (reference sequence). The chain's CDR3 is CASRGSTFCSNQPQHF. As DNA, the CDR3 is TGTGCCAGCAGGGGATCGACATTCTGTAGCAATCAGCCCCAGCATTTT.

This clonotype was seen more than once but under ten times. The V call is TRBV7-9, the J call TRBJ2-7; 8 bases agree with TRBD2. This CDR3 is built from 16 residues. The ends lost 3 bases at V and 0 bases at J; junction bases unmatched: 7. CDR1 and CDR2 (germline): SEHNR, FQNEAQ (reference sequence). The CDR3 DNA follows: TGTGCCAGCAGCTTTGGTCTAGCGGGCTACTCCTACGAGCAGTACTTC. Protein: CASSFGLAGYSYEQYF.

In this sample, this clonotype turned up many times. The rearrangement uses TRBV25-1 and TRBJ1-6; possible D gene TRBD1, 5 bases. CDR3 size: 14 residues. V was pared by 3 bases and J by 7 bases, with 10 bases between. Germline CDR1 is MGHDK and CDR2 is SYGVNS. CDR3 sequence reads: CASSEPGGNSPLHF. The CDR3 DNA is TGTGCCAGCAGTGAGCCGGGGGGAAATTCACCCCTCCACTTT.

V and J are TRBV2 and TRBJ2-5, with D unresolved. The germline gives CDR1 SNHLY, CDR2 FYNNEI. V shed 5 bases and J shed 5 bases, with 15 bases lying between them. The CDR3 is 14 amino acids. CDR3 region: CASSPPPPRETQYF. As DNA, the CDR3 is TGTGCCAGCAGTCCCCCCCCCCCTCGGGAGACCCAGTACTTC.

The rearrangement joins TRBV7-9 to TRBJ2-7, with TRBD2 matching over 9 bases. V lost 6 bases and J lost 3; bases outside the gene matches: 12. There are 16 residues in the CDR3. Per germline, CDR1 SEHNR and CDR2 FQNEAQ (reference sequence). CDR3 in DNA: TGTGCCAGCAGTTACCTTGGCGGGAGGGGTTTCTACGAGCAGTACTTC. Translated, it gives CASSYLGGRGFYEQYF.

As regards this clonotype: Possible read error: a much larger clone is one base away. V is TRBV20-1 and J is TRBJ1-2; D call uncertain. CDR1 is DFQATT, CDR2 SNEGSKA, per germline (reference sequence). CDR3 length: 12 amino acids. CDR3: CGPGREIYGYTF. The CDR3 nucleotides are TGCGGCCCCGGCCGGGAAATCTATGGCTACACCTTC.

This clonotype was seen a handful of times. The chain is built from TRBV20-1 and TRBJ2-5, with 7 positions matching TRBD2. V was clipped by 5 bases and J by 0 bases; unmatched bases: 3. This CDR3 has 13 residues. In germline, CDR1 is DFQATT, CDR2 SNEGSKA (reference sequence). The CDR3 sequence is CSALAVYQETQYF. DNA of the CDR3: TGCAGTGCTCTAGCGGTGTACCAAGAGACCCAGTACTTC.

This chain connects TRBV12-3 or TRBV12-4 to TRBJ1-2, with TRBD1 identical over 8 bases. The CDR3 length is 13 residues. With V trimmed by 7 bases and J by 7 bases, 8 bases remained unmatched. CDR3 amino acids: CASTPGTGPGYTF. DNA of the CDR3: TGTGCCAGCACCCCCGGGACAGGACCTGGCTACACCTTC.

In this sample, this clonotype turned up a few times. V gene TRBV10-3 combines with J gene TRBJ2-6; D unresolved. Trimming took 4 bases from V and 0 from J, leaving 10 bases between them. CDR3 length: 16 residues. Looked up from germline, CDR1 is ENHRY and CDR2 is SYGVKD. CDR3 in amino acids: CAISVSGVSGANVLTF. DNA of the CDR3: TGTGCCATCAGTGTCAGTGGGGTCTCTGGGGCCAACGTCCTGACTTTC.

This clonotype was counted a few times. The chain couples TRBV12-3 or TRBV12-4 to TRBJ1-6; TRBD1 is a possible D gene (6 bases). The V gene lost 7 bases and the J gene lost 8 bases, with 12 bases spanning the gap. CDR3 size: 13 residues. CDR3 region: CASTTGTHSPLHF. CDR3 nucleotide sequence: TGTGCCAGCACCACCGGGACACATTCACCCCTCCACTTT.

In its sample, this clonotype was seen a few times. The chain links TRBV11-2 to TRBJ1-1, with a weak D call TRBD1 (6 bases). CDR1 and CDR2 from the germline V gene are SGHAT and FQNNGV. The CDR3 contains 15 residues. Trimming removed 4 bases from V and 5 bases from J, with 17 bases in between. CDR3 in DNA: TGTGCCAGCAGCTCCTTAACGGGCAGGGGTACTGAAGCTTTCTTT. It encodes CASSSLTGRGTEAFF.

Many counts were recorded for this clonotype. This chain connects TRBV24-1 to TRBJ1-2, with D hard to call. Per the germline V gene, CDR1 is KGHDR and CDR2 is SFDVKD. Trimming removed 0 bases at V and 8 bases at J, with 12 bases between. The length of the CDR3 is 14 residues. The CDR3 reads CATSDLGRARGYTF. CDR3 bases: TGTGCCACCAGTGATTTGGGGAGAGCAAGAGGCTACACCTTC.

This chain joins TRBV29-1 and TRBJ2-5, with D maybe TRBD1 (5 bases). The CDR3 runs to 12 residues. V lost 7 bases and J lost 5, with 14 bases in between. Germline V gives CDR1 SQVTM, CDR2 ANQGSEA. The CDR3 loop reads CSAQRGEETQYF. The CDR3 DNA reads as TGCAGCGCCCAAAGGGGCGAGGAGACCCAGTACTTC.

This clonotype was seen repeatedly, ten times or more. The J gene is TRBJ1-1, the V gene TRBV12-3 or TRBV12-4; unclear D gene. The CDR3 consists of 13 residues. Trimming shortened V by 2 bases and J by 1 base, and 5 bases separated the two germline ends. CDR3 bases: TGTGCCAGCAGTTTAATTCGGAACACTGAAGCTTTCTTT. As protein: CASSLIRNTEAFF.

In this sample, this clonotype turned up a few times. An end of the junction does not agree with germline; a read error may underlie this. V and J are TRBV10-3 and TRBJ2-7, with 7 positions matching TRBD1. There are 14 residues in the CDR3. From germline, CDR1 is ENHRY and CDR2 SYGVKD. The CDR3: CASSSRYRGYEQYF. CDR3 DNA: TGTGCCAGCAGTTCCCGATACAGGGGATACGAGCAGTACTTC.

This chain joins TRBV2 and TRBJ1-2; D is uncertain. In germline, CDR1 is SNHLY, CDR2 FYNNEI. The CDR3 has 14 amino acids. Trimming stripped 3 bases from V and 4 bases from J, with 12 bases between. The CDR3 here is CASSDPTEPYGYTF. The CDR3 coding sequence is TGTGCCAGCAGTGACCCCACCGAGCCCTATGGCTACACCTTC.

This sequence joins TRBV19 and TRBJ1-4, with D hard to call. The CDR3 is 16 residues long. Trimming pared 4 bases from V and 2 bases from J, leaving 14 bases between. The germline CDR1 and CDR2 sequences are LNHDA and SQIVND (reference sequence). This chain's CDR3 is CASSTPRGSTNEKLFF. CDR3 DNA: TGTGCCAGTAGTACCCCTCGAGGGTCGACTAATGAAAAACTGTTTTTT.

The J gene is TRBJ2-3, the V gene TRBV30; TRBD2 might be the D (5 bases). Germline assignment: CDR1 GTSNPN and CDR2 SVGIG (reference sequence). Trimming pared 4 bases from V and 6 bases from J, leaving 20 bases between. The CDR3 has 15 amino acids. CDR3 amino acids: CAWTGLFRATDTQYF. The CDR3 coding sequence is TGTGCCTGGACCGGACTTTTTCGGGCGACGGATACGCAGTATTTT.

This clonotype has only a few counts. Possible read error: a much larger clone is one base away. The chain combines TRBV2 with TRBJ1-4; a possible D gene is TRBD1 (6 bases). The CDR3 runs to 14 residues. The germline V gene encodes CDR1 SNHLY and CDR2 FYNNEI. Trimming shortened V by 1 base and J by 3 bases, and 6 bases separated the two germline ends. This CDR3 reads CASSEGTANEKLFF. CDR3 coding DNA: TGTGCCAGCAGTGAAGGGACAGCTAATGAAAAACTGTTTTTT.

This clonotype has a handful of counts. The chain links TRBV20-1 to TRBJ2-3; D may be TRBD2 (5 bases). The CDR3 extends over 14 amino acids. Germline assignment: CDR1 DFQATT and CDR2 SNEGSKA (reference sequence). Trimming cost V 2 bases and J 1 base, with 10 bases left between them. Here the CDR3 reads CSARSGVGTDTQYF. The CDR3 DNA follows: TGCAGTGCTAGATCCGGGGTCGGCACAGATACGCAGTATTTT.

The rearrangement joins TRBV7-2 to TRBJ2-7; 11 positions agree with TRBD2. CDR1 is SGHTA, CDR2 FQGNSA, per germline. Trimming removed 4 bases from V and 1 base from J; junction bases left unmatched: 6. The CDR3 spans 16 residues. The CDR3 spells CASSWKTSGTSYEQYF. The CDR3 DNA reads TGTGCCAGCAGCTGGAAGACTAGCGGGACATCCTACGAGCAGTACTTC.

The chain links TRBV7-9 to TRBJ1-2; 7 bases are a match to TRBD1. The CDR3 runs to 16 residues. The germline CDR1 and CDR2 sequences are SEHNR and FQNEAQ (reference sequence). After removal of 1 base from V and 3 bases from J, the junction contained 8 bases not matched to a gene. The CDR3 protein is CASSLGSSGTDYGYTF. CDR3 nucleotide sequence: TGTGCCAGCAGCTTAGGATCATCCGGGACAGACTATGGCTACACCTTC.

The rearrangement links TRBV27 to TRBJ1-1; 9 bases are shared with TRBD1. CDR1 is MNHEY and CDR2 is SMNVEV in the germline V gene (reference sequence). This CDR3 is built from 15 residues. With V trimmed by 5 bases and J by 3 bases, 7 bases remained unmatched. The CDR3 loop is CASSTWTGEDTEAFF. CDR3 nucleotide sequence: TGTGCCAGCAGTACTTGGACAGGGGAGGACACTGAAGCTTTCTTT.

This clonotype was counted ten times or more. The chain uses TRBV2 and TRBJ1-5, with D perhaps TRBD1 (6 bases). The CDR3 totals 13 residues. The germline V gene encodes CDR1 SNHLY and CDR2 FYNNEI. V was pared by 6 bases and J by 3 bases, with 9 bases between. For the CDR3, the DNA is TGTGCCAGCAGACAGGGAATCAATCAGCCCCAGCATTTT. Translated, it gives CASRQGINQPQHF.

This clonotype was counted ten times or more. The chain joins TRBV5-1 to TRBJ1-4, with D uncertain. The CDR3 sequence is 13 residues long. Trimming removed 2 bases from V and 6 bases from J, with 8 bases in between. Germline-derived CDR1 and CDR2 are SGHRS and YFSETQ. DNA for the CDR3: TGCGCCAGCAGCTTCAATGCAGATGAAAAACTGTTTTTT. Translation: CASSFNADEKLFF.

Only a few counts were recorded for this clonotype. V and J are TRBV29-1 and TRBJ1-1; D gene unclear. Trimming stripped 2 bases from V and 0 bases from J, with 7 bases between. CDR1 is SQVTM, CDR2 ANQGSEA, per germline. The CDR3 extends over 13 amino acids. Written as DNA, the CDR3 is TGCAGCGTTGAACGGGAATTGAACACTGAAGCTTTCTTT. Its translation is CSVERELNTEAFF.